This T cell receptor (beta chain) was recorded in a study of shared clonotypes between healthy human individuals. Overall study findings and caveats: Unshared clonotypes carried lower generation probabilities than those common to all four donors. For sorted subsets, rarefaction showed incomplete sequencing despite large depth.

Germline CDR1 is MNHNS and CDR2 is SASEGT. V was pared by 4 bases and J by 5 bases, with 7 bases of the junction left unmatched. The CDR3 consists of 14 residues. Genomic DNA belonging to each subset was distributed in equal measure over several immunoSEQ plates. The protocol was immunoSEQ multiplex PCR, while the TCRdb copy is restricted to in-frame clones and leaves out a portion. The sample carries more than 2,000,000 clones, over 85% recorded once. Details on this clone: Its antigen is not known.

The receptor comes from a man aged 18 to 35 in good health. Sequencing input: naive CD4+ T cells sorted from blood. Subset reported: CD45RA+ positively selected. V usage is TRBV6-1 and J usage is TRBJ2-7; 8 nucleotides agree with TRBD1. The CDR3: CASSATTGVNEQYF. DNA for the CDR3: TGTGCCAGCAGTGCTACGACAGGGGTCAACGAGCAGTACTTC.